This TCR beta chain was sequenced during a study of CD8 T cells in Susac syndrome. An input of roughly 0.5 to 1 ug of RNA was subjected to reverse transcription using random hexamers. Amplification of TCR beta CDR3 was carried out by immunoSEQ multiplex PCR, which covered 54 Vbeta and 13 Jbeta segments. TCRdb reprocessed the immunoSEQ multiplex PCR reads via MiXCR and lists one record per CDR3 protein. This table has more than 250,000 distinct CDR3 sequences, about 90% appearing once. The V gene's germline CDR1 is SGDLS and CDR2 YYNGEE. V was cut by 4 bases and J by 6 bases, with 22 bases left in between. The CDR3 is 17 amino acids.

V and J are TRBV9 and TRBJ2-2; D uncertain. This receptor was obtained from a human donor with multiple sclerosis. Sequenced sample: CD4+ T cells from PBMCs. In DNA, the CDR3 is TGTGCCAGCAGCCCCACACCCCCGGGCCGGGTTGCCGGGGAGCTGTTTTTT. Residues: CASSPTPPGRVAGELFF. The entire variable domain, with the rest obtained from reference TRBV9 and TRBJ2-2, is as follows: DSGVTQTPKHLITATGQRVTLRCSPRSGDLSVYWYQQSLDQGLQFLIQYYNGEERAKGNILERFSAQQFPDLHSELNLSSLELGDSALYFCASSPTPPGRVAGELFFGEGSRLTVL.